This entry concerns a single TCR beta chain. Trimming left V 6 bases short and J 1 base short, with 13 bases between. The CDR3 consists of 15 residues. The data were obtained in a study of HIV-infected patients and healthy controls. About 550 ng RNA was reverse transcribed with alpha and beta constant-region primers. Each of the alpha and beta chains got its own library through chain-specific third strand synthesis with indices. TCRdb reanalysed the 5' RACE reads using MiXCR and keeps one entry per CDR3 protein. The data hold 9,000 to 9,500 distinct CDR3 sequences, with about 6% observed a single time. No cell fractionation was done, so the repertoire covers all unsorted peripheral blood T cells.

The chain uses TRBV12-3 or TRBV12-4 and TRBJ1-3; D unclear. This clonotype originated in an adult in good health. The sample was blood. CDR3 sequence reads: CASRGQRVSGNTIYF. In nucleotides, the CDR3 is TGTGCCAGCAGAGGCCAAAGGGTTTCTGGAAACACCATATATTTT.